This passage covers 4 T cell receptor beta chains from one sample sequenced in a study of ipilimumab plus nivolumab after autologous stem cell transplantation. Sequencing was performed with immunoSEQ multiplex PCR; in TCRdb, only in-frame clones are kept and a portion is missing. Among roughly 20,000 clones, about three quarters were seen once, and the ten largest hold around 20%. The sample was PBMCs, taken in a trial of ipilimumab plus nivolumab as post-transplant consolidation. Every receptor here comes from a male donor with diffuse large B-cell lymphoma.

V is TRBV10-3 and J is TRBJ2-1; the match to TRBD2 covers 8 bases. The V gene's germline CDR1 is ENHRY and CDR2 SYGVKD. Trimming at V came to 1 base and at J to 14 bases, leaving 4 bases not matched to a gene. This CDR3 is built from 12 residues. For the CDR3, the DNA is TGTGCCATCAGTGAGTTTAGCGGGGTTGAGTTCTTC. This sequence encodes CAISEFSGVEFF.

V and J are TRBV6-5 and TRBJ1-6, with 9 positions matching TRBD1. V was pared by 6 bases and J by 7 bases, with 1 base of the junction left unmatched. The CDR3 consists of 13 residues. The germline V gene has CDR1 MNHEY and CDR2 SVGAGI. The CDR3: CASRDRGNSPLHF. As DNA, the CDR3 is TGTGCCAGCAGAGACAGGGGGAATTCACCCCTCCACTTT.

This clone occurred a few times. This sample includes further DNA sequences coding for the same CDR3. CDR3 in amino acids: CASSVGSNEQFF. CDR3 nucleotides: TGTGCCAGCAGCGTAGGGAGTAATGAGCAGTTCTTC. This chain links TRBV9 with TRBJ2-1; D is uncertain. This CDR3 has 12 residues. V was clipped by 0 bases and J by 7 bases, with 5 bases between them. Looked up from germline, CDR1 is SGDLS and CDR2 is YYNGEE.

V gene TRBV6-1 combines with J gene TRBJ1-5, with D possibly matching TRBD1 (5 bases). Trimming stripped 4 bases from V and 7 bases from J, with 17 bases between. Germline V gene lookup returns CDR1 MNHNS and CDR2 SASEGT. This CDR3 spans 15 amino acids. CDR3 nucleotide sequence: TGTGCCAGCAGTGCTGAGAGGCCCAGGGTACAGCCCCAGCATTTT. Translating it yields CASSAERPRVQPQHF.